This TCR beta chain was sequenced in a study of T cells in localized non-small cell lung cancer (dated by TCRdb to the early 2020s). Looking at the study overall: The study examined T cell repertoires in a few hundred patients with early-stage NSCLC and compared tumors with uninvolved tumor-adjacent lungs. The cohort consisted of about 240 treatment-naive NSCLC patients whose localized lung tumors had been resected. A mean age of around 66 years was recorded for the NSCLC patients, of whom around 140 were male and over 100 were female. Results the study describes overall, beyond this receptor: Higher T cell density in blood was associated with longer overall survival, whereas higher clonality in adjacent lung was associated with shorter survival. A median of 57 of the top 100 tumor clones turned up in the paired uninvolved adjacent lung, and approximately 30 of those clones also ranked among the top 100 of that same adjacent lung. Because the study design was exploratory, TCR variables were selected using unadjusted p-values without false-discovery rate correction. Uninvolved tumor-adjacent lung showed the highest T cell clonality, higher than tumor, which suggests more focused antigenic responses in the uninvolved tumor-adjacent lung. Because multi-region sequencing of the tumors was not done, intratumor heterogeneity could not be ruled out.

TCR beta CDR3 regions were sequenced from DNA using the immunoSEQ Assay. The study's processing was this. To compute T cell density, TCR beta template counts were normalized to usable DNA, which was estimated by amplifying housekeeping genes. Richness was estimated using the preseqR package, with extrapolation to 400,000 templates for PBMC samples and to 120,000 templates for tissue samples. Clonality was calculated as one minus Pielou's evenness. Tissue-enriched TCRs were identified by differential abundance testing using productive amino-acid clonotypes, minimum total count 5 and alpha 0.1. The Jaccard Index and the Morisita Overlap Index were used to measure repertoire overlap between compartments. GLIPH grouped TCR beta CDR3s together with public tetramer-defined viral CDR3s, and a viral motif had to include at least three viral sequences and also show V-gene enrichment. The table was pulled from immuneACCESS by TCRdb, which kept in-frame rearrangements only. Such tables lose some clones; where checked, under half of the loss comes from unresolved V genes, and the rest has no known cause. V, J and clone size are those of that table, while D and trimming were read from the DNA. Counted in this sample were fewer than 40,000 clones; 93% of them appeared once. The top ten clonotypes cover 7.9% of the sample.

This clone was picked up one time. No cognate antigen has been identified for it. Base quality data are lacking; no much larger clone is found one base away. From cysteine to phenylalanine, the CDR3 is 13 amino acids long. Of all the DNA, just the CDR3 is kept, 39 bases in frame from base 1. The germline V gene encodes CDR1 SGHNT and CDR2 YYREEE (reference sequence). Cut back by 4 bases and 1 base, the V and J ends lie 8 bases apart. At diagnosis, tumor, uninvolved tumor-adjacent lung and peripheral blood were collected and then preserved as a mix of FFPE and fresh-frozen material. For TCR repertoire profiling, blood samples were analyzed in the form of peripheral blood mononuclear cells.

Sequenced here: peripheral blood, sampled before any cancer treatment. The source is an older female donor with stage I lung adenocarcinoma. Here the chain combines TRBV5-4 and TRBJ1-1; the D gene identity is not certain. The base sequence is TGTGCCAGCAGCCCCTTCCCGAACACTGAAGCTTTCTTT. Translated, this gives CASSPFPNTEAFF.